The clone carrying this TCR beta chain showed up just once. Its antigen remains unknown. This clone may be a read error of a much larger clone one base away. Using MiXCR, TCRdb re-called clones from the PCR reads. Of about 85,000 clones in the sample, 8.6% were seen once. This sample was included in a study of metastatic and nonmetastatic thyroid tumors. Study outcomes and limitations: Benign nodules were reported to have significantly lower TCR beta diversity than malignant thyroid tumors, in blood and tumor.

Patients were all untreated before their thyroid surgery. Trimming stripped 0 bases from V and 7 bases from J, with 15 bases between. Germline V CDR1 and CDR2: KGHSH, LQKENI. This CDR3 has 15 amino acids. Specimen: blood. The TCR sequence derives from a female donor with papillary thyroid cancer or a benign thyroid nodule (not recorded which). Some clones in this sample may be carry-over from other donors' samples. The chain combines TRBV18 with TRBJ1-1; TRBD1 is a possible D gene (6 bases). The CDR3 spells CASSPPEGVDNEAFF. The DNA of the CDR3 is TGTGCCAGCTCACCACCTGAGGGGGTAGACAATGAAGCTTTCTTT. Filled out from reference TRBV18 and TRBJ1-1, the complete variable domain reads NAGVMQNPRHLVRRRGQEARLRCSPMKGHSHVYWYRQLPEEGLKFMVYLQKENIIDESGMPKERFSAEFPKEGPSILRIQQVVRGDSAAYFCASSPPEGVDNEAFFGQGTRLTVV.